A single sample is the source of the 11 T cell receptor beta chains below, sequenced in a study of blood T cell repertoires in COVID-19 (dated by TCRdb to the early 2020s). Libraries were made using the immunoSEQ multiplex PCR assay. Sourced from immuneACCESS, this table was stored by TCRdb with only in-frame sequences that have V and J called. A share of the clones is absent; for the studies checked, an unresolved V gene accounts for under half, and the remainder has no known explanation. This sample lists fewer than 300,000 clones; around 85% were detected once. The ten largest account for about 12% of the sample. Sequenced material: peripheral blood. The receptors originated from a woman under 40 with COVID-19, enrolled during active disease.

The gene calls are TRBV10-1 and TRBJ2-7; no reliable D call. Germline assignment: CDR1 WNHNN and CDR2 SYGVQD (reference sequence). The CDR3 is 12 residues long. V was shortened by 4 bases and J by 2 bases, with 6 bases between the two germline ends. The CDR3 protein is CASSVSTYEQYF. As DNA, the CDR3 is TGCGCCAGCAGTGTTTCCACCTACGAGCAGTACTTC.

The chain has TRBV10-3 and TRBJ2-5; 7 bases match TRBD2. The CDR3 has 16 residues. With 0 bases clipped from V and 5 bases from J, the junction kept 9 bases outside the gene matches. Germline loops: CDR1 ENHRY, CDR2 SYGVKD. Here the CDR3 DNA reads TGTGCCATCAGTGAGTCTAACCCGACCGGGGGGGAGACCCAGTACTTC. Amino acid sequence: CAISESNPTGGETQYF.

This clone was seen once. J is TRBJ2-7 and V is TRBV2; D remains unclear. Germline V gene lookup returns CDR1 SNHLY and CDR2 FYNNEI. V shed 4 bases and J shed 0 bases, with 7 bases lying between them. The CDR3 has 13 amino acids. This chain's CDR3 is CASSVLNSYEQYF. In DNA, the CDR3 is TGTGCCAGCAGTGTGTTAAACTCCTACGAGCAGTACTTC. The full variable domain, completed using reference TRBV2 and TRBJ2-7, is EPEVTQTPSHQVTQMGQEVILRCVPISNHLYFYWYRQILGQKVEFLVSFYNNEISEKSEIFDDQFSVERPDGSNFTLKIRSTKLEDSAMYFCASSVLNSYEQYFGPGTRLTVT.

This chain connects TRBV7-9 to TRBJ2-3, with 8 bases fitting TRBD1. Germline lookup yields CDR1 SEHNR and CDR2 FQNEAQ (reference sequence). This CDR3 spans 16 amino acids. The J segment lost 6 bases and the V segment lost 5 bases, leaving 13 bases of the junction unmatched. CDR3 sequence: CASSGGQGLWEDTQYF. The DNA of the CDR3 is TGTGCCAGCAGCGGAGGACAGGGACTTTGGGAGGATACGCAGTATTTT.

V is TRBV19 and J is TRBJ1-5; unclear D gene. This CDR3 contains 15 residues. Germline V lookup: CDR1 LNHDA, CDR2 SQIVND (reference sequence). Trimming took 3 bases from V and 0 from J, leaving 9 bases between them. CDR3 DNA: TGTGCCAGTAGTATCCCCAGTTATAGCAATCAGCCCCAGCATTTT. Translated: CASSIPSYSNQPQHF.

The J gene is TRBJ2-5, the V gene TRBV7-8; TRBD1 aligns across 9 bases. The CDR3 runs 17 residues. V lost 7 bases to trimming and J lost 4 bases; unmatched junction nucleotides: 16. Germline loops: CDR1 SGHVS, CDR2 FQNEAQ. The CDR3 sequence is CASTTTTGGGGGETQYF. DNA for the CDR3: TGTGCCAGCACCACTACCACAGGGGGCGGCGGCGGAGAGACCCAGTACTTC.

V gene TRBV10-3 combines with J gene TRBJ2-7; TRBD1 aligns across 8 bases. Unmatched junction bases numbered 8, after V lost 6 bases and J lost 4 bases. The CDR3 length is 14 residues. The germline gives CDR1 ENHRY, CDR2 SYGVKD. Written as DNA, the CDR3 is TGTGCCATCAGGCGGACAGGGACAAATTACGAGCAGTACTTC. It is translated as CAIRRTGTNYEQYF.

The CDR3 reads CASSRGGSFSKPQHF. The CDR3 DNA sequence: TGTGCCAGCAGTAGGGGGGGCAGCTTCTCCAAGCCCCAGCATTTT. The V gene is TRBV27, the J gene TRBJ1-5; weak D call: TRBD1 (6 bases). Per the germline V gene, CDR1 is MNHEY and CDR2 is SMNVEV (reference sequence). This CDR3 region has 15 residues. V dropped 5 bases and J dropped 8 bases, with 19 bases sitting between them.

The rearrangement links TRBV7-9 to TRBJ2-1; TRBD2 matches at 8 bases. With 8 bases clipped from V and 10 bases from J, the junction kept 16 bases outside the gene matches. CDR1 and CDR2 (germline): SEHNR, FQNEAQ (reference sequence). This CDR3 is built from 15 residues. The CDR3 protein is CASQSRSGGFWEQFF. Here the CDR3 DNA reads TGTGCCAGCCAGTCCCGCAGCGGGGGTTTTTGGGAGCAGTTCTTC.

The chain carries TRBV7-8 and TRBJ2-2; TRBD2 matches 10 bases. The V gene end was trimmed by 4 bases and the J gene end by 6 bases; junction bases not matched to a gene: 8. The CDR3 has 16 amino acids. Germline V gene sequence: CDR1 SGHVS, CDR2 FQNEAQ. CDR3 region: CASSSPSGGPPGELFF. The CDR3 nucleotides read TGTGCCAGCAGCTCCCCTAGCGGGGGCCCCCCCGGGGAGCTGTTTTTT. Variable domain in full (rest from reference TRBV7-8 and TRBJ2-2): GAGVSQSPRYKVAKRGQDVALRCDPISGHVSLFWYQQALGQGPEFLTYFQNEAQLDKSGLPSDRFFAERPEGSVSTLKIQRTQQEDSAVYLCASSSPSGGPPGELFFGEGSRLTVL.

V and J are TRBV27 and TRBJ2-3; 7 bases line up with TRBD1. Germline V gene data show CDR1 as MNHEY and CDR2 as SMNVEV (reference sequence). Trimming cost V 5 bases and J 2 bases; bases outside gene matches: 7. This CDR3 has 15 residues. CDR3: CASSLYRGLTDTQYF. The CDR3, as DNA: TGTGCCAGCAGTCTCTATAGGGGGCTCACAGATACGCAGTATTTT.